A single sample is the source of the 16 T cell receptor beta chains below, sequenced in a study of yellow fever vaccine responses in identical twins. TCRdb reprocessed the RT-PCR reads via MiXCR and lists one record per CDR3 protein. The sample includes 30,000 to 40,000 distinct CDR3 sequences, less than 70% of them seen just once. The source was T cells from blood (PBMCs), unsorted or a sorted subset (not recorded which), collected before or after yellow fever vaccination (not recorded which). The receptors were sampled from a young woman who received the yellow fever vaccine.

This chain links TRBV18 with TRBJ2-7; 9 positions agree with TRBD1. This CDR3 has 16 residues. The germline V gene encodes CDR1 KGHSH and CDR2 LQKENI. The V and J ends lost 4 bases and 2 bases, in that order; junction bases with no gene match: 9. CDR3 in amino acids: CASSRSGTGKTYEQYV. CDR3 nucleotide sequence: TGTGCCAGCTCACGATCCGGGACAGGGAAAACCTACGAGCAGTACGTC.

The J gene is TRBJ2-1, the V gene TRBV19; D possibly corresponds to TRBD2 (6 bases). Germline CDR1 is LNHDA and CDR2 is SQIVND (reference sequence). The CDR3 contains 14 residues. V lost 5 bases to trimming and J lost 4 bases, with 12 bases between them. The CDR3 sequence is CASSRGAPYNEQFF. The CDR3 DNA reads TGTGCCAGTAGTCGCGGGGCACCTTACAATGAGCAGTTCTTC.

This clonotype was observed a handful of times. This chain links TRBV27 with TRBJ2-1; 7 nucleotides align to TRBD2. Germline V CDR1 and CDR2: MNHEY, SMNVEV (reference sequence). The V and J ends lost 6 bases and 3 bases, in that order; junction bases with no gene match: 5. This CDR3 has 14 amino acids. The CDR3 nucleotides read TGTGCCAGCAGCGGGGGGTCCTTCTACAATGAGCAGTTCTTC. The encoded protein is CASSGGSFYNEQFF.

The V and J genes are TRBV5-1 and TRBJ2-7, with D possibly TRBD1 on 5 matching bases. Looked up from germline, CDR1 is SGHRS and CDR2 is YFSETQ. CDR3 length equals 13 residues. Trimming took 1 base from V and 2 from J, leaving 7 bases between them. The CDR3 loop is CASSLTGAYEQYF. DNA for the CDR3: TGCGCCAGCAGCTTGACAGGCGCCTACGAGCAGTACTTC.

CDR3 sequence (DNA): TGCGCCAGCAGCGGATGGGACTCCGAGATCACAGATACGCAGTATTTT. Amino acid sequence: CASSGWDSEITDTQYF. The genes are TRBV5-1 and TRBJ2-3, with D tentatively TRBD2 (6 bases). From germline, CDR1 is SGHRS and CDR2 YFSETQ. Trimming removed 4 bases at V and 2 bases at J, with 17 bases between. The CDR3 length is 16 residues.

The V call is TRBV18, the J call TRBJ2-7; D unresolved. Trimming removed 2 bases from V and 3 bases from J, with 8 bases in between. This CDR3 has 13 amino acids. CDR1 is KGHSH and CDR2 is LQKENI in the germline V gene. The CDR3 spells CASSPMPSYEQYV. The CDR3 region has the DNA TGTGCCAGCTCACCAATGCCGAGCTACGAGCAGTACGTC.

This clonotype was observed a few times. V is TRBV12-3 or TRBV12-4 and J is TRBJ2-1; D is unclear. Trimming cost V 1 base and J 8 bases, with 9 bases left between them. CDR3 length: 13 amino acids. CDR3 amino acids: CASSLVAGYEQFF. The CDR3 region has the DNA TGTGCCAGCAGTTTAGTCGCTGGCTATGAGCAGTTCTTC.

The J gene is TRBJ2-3, the V gene TRBV14; tentatively, D is TRBD1 or TRBD2 (5 bases each). The CDR3 covers 15 residues. V was clipped by 4 bases and J by 6 bases, with 17 bases between them. Germline values: CDR1 SGHDN, CDR2 FVKESK. CDR3 protein: CASSLRGAAGDTQYF. DNA of the CDR3: TGTGCCAGCAGCCTTCGGGGCGCGGCTGGGGATACGCAGTATTTT.

This clonotype was seen a single time. The chain employs TRBV18 and TRBJ2-3; tentative D call: TRBD2 (5 bases). Trimming removed 0 bases at V and 2 bases at J, with 9 bases between. This CDR3 is 15 amino acids long. CDR1 and CDR2 (germline): KGHSH, LQKENI. The CDR3 is CASSPPVGATDTQYF. CDR3 sequence (DNA): TGTGCCAGCTCACCACCCGTGGGAGCCACAGATACGCAGTATTTT.

The V and J genes are TRBV5-6 and TRBJ2-7; no clear D gene. The germline V gene has CDR1 SGHDT and CDR2 YYEEEE. V was shortened by 4 bases and J by 0 bases, with 2 bases between the two germline ends. This CDR3 comprises 11 residues. For the CDR3, the DNA is TGTGCCAGCAGCGTCTCCTACGAGCAGTACTTC. Encoded protein: CASSVSYEQYF. Full variable domain (outside the CDR3, taken from reference TRBV5-6 and TRBJ2-7): DAGVTQSPTHLIKTRGQQVTLRCSPKSGHDTVSWYQQALGQGPQFIFQYYEEEERQRGNFPDRFSGHQFPNYSSELNVNALLLGDSALYLCASSVSYEQYFGPGTRLTVT.

This clonotype was seen once. The chain joins TRBV15 to TRBJ1-1; TRBD1 is a possible D gene (5 bases). Germline V gene lookup returns CDR1 LNHNV and CDR2 YYDKDF (reference sequence). Trimming took 1 base from V and 4 from J, leaving 10 bases between them. This CDR3 has 14 amino acids. The CDR3 region has the DNA TGTGCCACCAGCAGAGCCTACGGGGGCACTGAAGCTTTCTTT. The encoded protein is CATSRAYGGTEAFF.

This clonotype was observed a handful of times. The chain has TRBV3-1 and TRBJ2-5, with D possibly TRBD2 on 5 matching bases. V was shortened by 0 bases and J by 4 bases, with 9 bases between the two germline ends. Germline V CDR1 and CDR2: LGHDT, YNNKEL (reference sequence). The length of the CDR3 is 14 residues. The CDR3 loop is CASSQDGEGETQYF. The CDR3 region has the DNA TGTGCCAGCAGCCAAGACGGCGAGGGAGAGACCCAGTACTTC.

This chain uses TRBV11-1 with TRBJ2-3; unclear D gene. The ends were cut back, 1 base at V and 1 base at J, with 6 bases in the middle. Germline lookup yields CDR1 SGHAT and CDR2 FQDESV (reference sequence). The CDR3 totals 14 residues. CDR3 in amino acids: CASSLGAGTDTQYF. The CDR3 DNA follows: TGTGCCAGCAGCTTAGGAGCAGGCACAGATACGCAGTATTTT.

This chain joins TRBV11-1 and TRBJ1-2; D is possibly TRBD1 (5 bases). The germline V and J ends were trimmed by 0 bases and 4 bases, with 15 bases remaining between them. This CDR3 has 16 amino acids. The germline V gene has CDR1 SGHAT and CDR2 FQDESV (reference sequence). The CDR3 sequence is CASSLAQGGRSYGYTF. The CDR3 bases are TGTGCCAGCAGCTTAGCGCAGGGAGGGAGGTCCTATGGCTACACCTTC.

The rearrangement links TRBV15 to TRBJ2-1; D uncertain. Germline V gives CDR1 LNHNV, CDR2 YYDKDF (reference sequence). V lost 3 bases and J lost 0, with 15 bases in between. CDR3 length equals 17 residues. CDR3 in amino acids: CATSREYGPNSYNEQFF. The CDR3 DNA is TGTGCCACCAGCAGGGAATACGGCCCAAACTCCTACAATGAGCAGTTCTTC.

The rearrangement links TRBV12-5 to TRBJ2-7; 9 bases agree with TRBD2. V gave up 5 bases and J gave up 9 bases; unmatched junction bases: 11. Germline CDR1 and CDR2: LGHNT and FRNRAP. The CDR3 consists of 14 residues. DNA of the CDR3: TGTGCTAGTGGTGAGCGGGAGGACCCTACGGGGCAGTACTTC. Translation gives CASGEREDPTGQYF.